The sequence of this T cell receptor (beta chain) was determined in a study of cytomegalovirus exposure and HLA in healthy donors. As for the study in general: The 120 or so validation repertoires were produced on the same platform as the 550 to 700 repertoires of the first cohort. This was reported in a later analysis.

Remarks on this clone: The target antigen is unknown.

Regarding the study as a whole: The study listed 150 to 200 cytomegalovirus-associated TCR beta chains. In the approximately 130 validation repertoires, a later analysis found that first-cohort TCR clusters tended to co-occur. It was reported that the classifier diagnosed cytomegalovirus status with high specificity and sensitivity in both the original and validation cohorts.

TCRdb's copy holds only in-frame clones and misses some; the assay was immunoSEQ multiplex PCR. The sample shows more than 95,000 clones, about 88% of them seen only once. The ends lost 4 bases at V and 2 bases at J; junction bases unmatched: 9. Per germline, CDR1 KGHSH and CDR2 LQKENI. The CDR3 is 16 amino acids. The chain is built from TRBV18 and TRBJ2-3; 7 nucleotides line up with TRBD2. What was sequenced was PBMCs. The sequence derives from a woman aged 18-35 years in good health and CMV-seronegative. As DNA, the CDR3 is TGTGCCAGCTCACTAGCAACCGGGACTACCACAGATACGCAGTATTTT. Translation gives CASSLATGTTTDTQYF.